One TCR beta chain is described in this entry. CDR1 SGHRS and CDR2 YFSETQ come from the germline V gene. The CDR3 consists of 15 residues. Trimming stripped 4 bases from V and 0 bases from J, with 13 bases between. This table comes from immunoSEQ multiplex PCR, and its TCRdb copy is limited to in-frame clones, with some not included. The top ten clones hold about 9.4% of a sample with 150,000 or so clones, 80% to 90% of them seen once. The source of the sample is a study of blood T cell repertoires in COVID-19. V and J are TRBV5-1 and TRBJ1-2; a weak D match, TRBD1 (5 bases). The sequenced sample consisted of peripheral blood. This receptor was taken from a woman between 65 and 79 years old with COVID-19, enrolled during active disease. The DNA of the CDR3 is TGCGCCAGCAGCCAAACAGGCCGAGCTAACTATGGCTACACCTTC. It translates to CASSQTGRANYGYTF.